This TCR beta chain is from a study of cytomegalovirus exposure and HLA in healthy donors listed by TCRdb under 2017. Study-wide context: According to an earlier analysis of several hundred of the donors, about 180 million T cells yielded roughly 110 million unique TCR beta sequences and more than 250 Gb of sequence data. All discovery cohort repertoires had been generated on a single sequencing platform. Besides the first cohort of approximately 710 subjects, a separate validation cohort made up of 120 different subjects was used. Of the roughly 410 genotyped donors, 75% to 85% were placed in the genetic ancestry cluster associated with self-reported Caucasian donors. Roughly 320 gigabases of sequencing data and approximately 92 million unique TCR sequences made up an early release that covered over 550 HLA-typed donors. The study aimed to test whether signatures of past pathogen exposure could be identified by cataloging public T cell receptors. Because of strong linkage in the cohort, a few DR-DQ haplotypes were treated as single units for association and clustering. The study profiled the T cell repertoires of hundreds of subjects by immunosequencing and related them to cytomegalovirus serostatus. High-throughput TCR immunosequencing, statistical association of individual TCRs with disease status, and machine learning were combined to predict cytomegalovirus infection status. Rather than drawing on any new phenotypic data, the later analysis identified candidate immune exposures from TCR beta sequences and the way those sequences occurred across donors. To study patterns of TCR occurrence, a later analysis re-analyzed previously published TCR beta repertoires from around 660 donors and added high-resolution HLA genotyping. In a later genetic analysis, genome-wide SNP genotypes for about three fifths of the roughly 670 donors were used, and that subset was treated as a discovery cohort. Donor age, sex, ethnicity and CMV serostatus were compiled together with the repertoire data. Class I and class II HLA loci were covered by the typing at four-digit resolution. Across approximately 420 genotyped donors of the cohort, an average of roughly 250,000 unique TCR beta nucleotide sequences per donor were sequenced, and approximately 17% of those sequences were non-productive. The number of typed donors differed by locus: about 629-630 for A, B, C, DRB1 and DQB1; 522 for DQA1; over 600 for DPA1; and roughly 490 for DPB1. An earlier analysis of about 620 of the donors applied high-throughput TCR beta sequencing to assess whether each TCR beta V gene segment acted as functional or pseudogenic.

CDR3 length: 13 amino acids, cysteine to phenylalanine. Only the CDR3 DNA is retained, 39 bases long and in frame from the first base. V loses 8 bases at its end and J loses 9 bases; junction bases beyond the gene matches: 5. The germline V gene supplies CDR1 MDHEN and CDR2 SYDVKM. Study-wide conclusions, independent of this receptor: A further reported finding was that TCR beta sequences accurately predicted the HLA-A and HLA-B alleles for most subjects in the first cohort. According to a later analysis, parvovirus B19, influenza, CMV and Epstein-Barr virus appeared linked to several top co-occurrence clusters. An earlier analysis of some 590 of the donors showed that most TCR beta V segments appeared in productive rearrangements either about 87% or about 30% of the time, which broadly matched IMGT annotations. In a later analysis, HLA-associated TCR beta chains were found to be more clonally expanded and to have lower generation probabilities than equally common non-associated chains. An association between a missense DCLRE1C variant and V-gene and J-gene trimming of TCR beta chains was found in a later genetic analysis and replicated in an independent cohort. According to a later analysis, TCR association rates differed among HLA loci, with DRB1 alleles showing the most associated TCRs and HLA-C alleles showing the fewest. The cohort was sequenced for TCR beta chains only, and without alpha or paired-chain data the features that could be detected were limited. A group of highly shared sequence variants was considered likely to be a technical artifact of the sequencing pipeline. A total of fewer than 200 TCR beta chains were listed by the study as associated with cytomegalovirus. The only immune exposure information available for the cohort was CMV serostatus. Correlated functional status among segregating V segments might be attributable to linkage disequilibrium, but an unknown experimental factor could not be ruled out. Specific HLA alleles were associated with 18,000 or so TCR beta sequences at a false discovery rate of 0.05 in a later analysis. Compared with the roughly 600-donor mean, donors in an Asian-associated ancestry cluster had fewer N-insertions in productive TCRs, according to a later genetic analysis. A later analysis found that most CMV-associated TCR beta chains appeared HLA-restricted, with HLA associations seemingly driven largely by CMV exposure. The presence/absence analyses assumed that sequencing depth was roughly uniform across donors, and that assumption may not be true. The classifier was reported to diagnose cytomegalovirus status with high specificity and sensitivity in both the original cohort and the validation cohort. Assigning TCR associations to individual alleles was difficult when HLA alleles, especially DR and DQ, strongly co-occurred. In vitro tests confirmed that a few of the cytomegalovirus-associated TCR beta chains recognize cytomegalovirus antigens. Because some donors lacked HLA typing at each locus, the association tests relied only on the typed subset. Because counts were too low, 15 to 20 rarely observed V segments, including chromosome 9 orphons, were left out of the earlier analysis of roughly 600 of the donors. It was suggested by the authors that the approach could potentially be generalized to other disease states and immunological phenotypes. While some public TCRs were present in many individuals, most TCR sequences turned up only very rarely across donors. Some IMGT-functional V segments, including TRBV6-2 and TRBV6-3, could not be told apart with the 87-base-pair reads, so those segments were excluded.

The receptor library was made with the immunoSEQ multiplex PCR assay. For the multiplex PCR, a mixture combining 60 forward primers for TCR Vbeta segments and 13 reverse primers for TCR Jbeta segments was used. Amplification of the CDR3 region of rearranged TCR beta genes was performed with a multiplex PCR assay on genomic DNA. The Illumina HiSeq System was used to sequence the amplified TCR beta libraries as 87-base-pair reads. Processing in the source paper ran as follows. In a later analysis, tens of millions of unique TCR beta chains were counted across the 690 or so repertoires, and approximately 9.9 million of these chains were shared by at least two donors. To remove PCR and sequencing errors, raw reads were error-corrected and collapsed into unique sequences using a nearest-neighbor algorithm that merged closely related sequences. To assign V, D and J gene segments, CDR3 sequences were aligned to IMGT reference sequences. For a sequence to be retained, at least a six-nucleotide match to both a V gene segment and a J gene segment was required. A rearrangement was called productive if the CDR3 had no stop codons and remained in frame with V and J, and every other rearrangement was called non-productive. CDR3 was defined by IMGT convention, running from the second conserved V-encoded cysteine to the conserved J-encoded phenylalanine. In an earlier analysis of more than 550 of the donors, sequences lacking an unambiguous match to a single V gene segment were excluded. An earlier analysis of some 610 of the donors called V segments functional above 56.7% productive rearrangements and segregating when the between-donor standard deviation exceeded 5%. To diagnose cytomegalovirus status from the catalog of TCR beta chain sequences, a statistical classification framework was built. In a later analysis, TCR nucleotide sequences were compared against IMGT/GENE-DB human TR gene sequences so that V and J genes could be assigned. In a later analysis, CDR3 sequences and most-parsimonious VDJ recombination scenarios were assigned using the TCRdist pipeline. A later analysis defined each TCR beta chain by its CDR3 amino acid sequence plus V-gene family, and excluded reads lacking a unique V-gene family. As a way to deal with suspected cross-contamination and a sequencing artifact, a later analysis dropped 450 to 600 nucleotide sequences that were highly shared and had low generation probability. For each public chain, a later analysis derived a clonal expansion index from normalized ranks of inferred template counts within each repertoire. In a later analysis, generation probabilities were computed using a VDJ recombination model fitted to out-of-frame rearrangements, and the results were checked against IGoR. Hypergeometric tests were used in a later analysis to score TCR-TCR, TCR-HLA and TCR-CMV co-occurrence, with a repertoire-size bias correction applied to the TCR pairs. In a later analysis, false discovery rates were estimated by permuting HLA or CMV assignments 20 times. In a later analysis, co-occurring TCRs were grouped using DBSCAN, with TCRdist sequence similarity added in when clustering inside HLA-allele-positive subsets. For co-occurrence clustering, repertoires with fewer than 30,000 or more than 120,000 public chains were excluded, along with about five repertoires with anomalous nucleotide sharing. Entries here come from immuneACCESS through TCRdb and include only in-frame sequences with V and J called. Some clones fail to appear in such tables; in the studies checked, an unresolved V gene covers under half of the shortfall, and the cause of the remainder is unknown. The V and J calls and the clone size are those of that table, but D and trimming were determined from the DNA. For this sample the table gives 50,000 to 70,000 clones, of which more than 75% were detected only once. The ten largest clonotypes hold about 3% of the sample.

Note on this clone: No cognate antigen has been identified for it. No clone much larger than this one lies a single base away; base qualities are absent.

In total, 630 or so healthy bone marrow donors made up the cohort. Cohort members were all nominally healthy when sampled, although unrecorded immune exposures were likely present. The donor was CMV seropositive and belonged to the group of 250 to 350 seropositive cohort members. A peripheral blood sample was collected from each donor, and TCR beta sequencing was performed on peripheral blood mononuclear cells. Genomic DNA was extracted from the blood cell samples with the Qiagen DNeasy Blood Extraction Kit. The sequence links TRBV28 to TRBJ1-6; 9 nucleotides in the junction match TRBD1. The sample comprised PBMCs. The TCR originated in a girl between 5 and 17 years old in good health and CMV-seropositive. At the DNA level, the sequence is TGTGCCAGCCTTGGGACAGGGATTTCACCCCTCCACTTT. Its translation reads: CASLGTGISPLHF.